These 21 T cell receptor beta chains came from one sample sequenced in a study of cytotoxic CD8 clonotypes in ibrutinib-treated CLL. TCRdb keeps only in-frame clones here, not all; method: immunoSEQ multiplex PCR. The repertoire consists of roughly 300,000 clones, with approximately 76% occurring once and the leading ten covering around 6%. The sequenced sample was PBMCs, obtained at disease progression, from a patient treated with ibrutinib. The receptors stem from a human donor with chronic lymphocytic leukemia.

This clone was counted a single time. The CDR3 nucleotides read TGCAGCCTAGGGACTAGCGACTACAATGAGCAGTTCTTC. Translating gives CSLGTSDYNEQFF. V is TRBV29-1 and J is TRBJ2-1; 10 positions match TRBD2. Trimming cost V 8 bases and J 3 bases; bases outside gene matches: 4. In germline, CDR1 is SQVTM, CDR2 ANQGSEA. This CDR3 is built from 13 residues.

The chain combines TRBV9 with TRBJ2-7; 9 nucleotides line up with TRBD1. Trimming took 4 bases from V and 6 from J; bases not matched to a gene: 11. Germline loops: CDR1 SGDLS, CDR2 YYNGEE. The CDR3 totals 15 residues. The CDR3 region has the DNA TGTGCCAGCAGCCCATGGGACAGGGTGGGTAGCGAGCAGTACTTC. Amino acids: CASSPWDRVGSEQYF. The complete variable domain, with remaining parts taken from reference TRBV9 and TRBJ2-7, reads DSGVTQTPKHLITATGQRVTLRCSPRSGDLSVYWYQQSLDQGLQFLIQYYNGEERAKGNILERFSAQQFPDLHSELNLSSLELGDSALYFCASSPWDRVGSEQYFGPGTRLTVT.

This chain links TRBV18 with TRBJ2-7; no definite D call. The CDR3 extends over 15 amino acids. The germline gives CDR1 KGHSH, CDR2 LQKENI. V was clipped by 4 bases and J by 3 bases, with 16 bases between them. The DNA of the CDR3 is TGTGCCAGCTCACTCCGGGCGACCACCAGCTACGAGCAGTACTTC. This gives the protein CASSLRATTSYEQYF.

This clone appeared once. The genes are TRBV6-1 and TRBJ1-3; D call uncertain. This CDR3 region has 14 residues. The V gene lost 7 bases and the J gene lost 4 bases, with 14 bases spanning the gap. From germline, CDR1 is MNHNS and CDR2 SASEGT. The CDR3 protein is CASIRVGAGNTIYF. CDR3 in DNA: TGTGCCAGCATTAGGGTGGGAGCGGGAAACACCATATATTTT.

The chain uses TRBV7-2 and TRBJ2-1; 10 bases align to TRBD2. There are 18 residues in the CDR3. Germline CDR1 and CDR2: SGHTA and FQGNSA. V lost 0 bases to trimming and J lost 1 base; unmatched junction nucleotides: 6. Here the CDR3 DNA reads TGTGCCAGCAGCTTAGCCTCCCTAGCGGGAGTATCCTACAATGAGCAGTTCTTC. Its translation is CASSLASLAGVSYNEQFF.

About this clone: The junction and the germline gene differ at one end; a read error may be behind it. V is TRBV5-4 and J is TRBJ2-7, with 10 bases matching TRBD2. Germline V gives CDR1 SGHNT, CDR2 YYREEE (reference sequence). CDR3 length: 15 amino acids. This chain's CDR3 is CATSLSGRALYEQYF. The DNA for the CDR3 is TGTGCCACCAGCCTGAGCGGGAGGGCCCTCTACGAGCAGTACTTC.

The chain recombines TRBV29-1 with TRBJ2-7; maybe TRBD2 (6 bases). The CDR3 length is 14 residues. Per the germline V gene, CDR1 is SQVTM and CDR2 is ANQGSEA. The V end lost 3 bases, the J end lost 2 bases, and 14 bases lay between the germline ends. The CDR3 DNA reads TGCAGCGTTGAGGGGGGAGAGGGGCCCTACGAGCAGTACTTC. Protein product: CSVEGGEGPYEQYF.

The J gene is TRBJ1-4, the V gene TRBV29-1; D unresolved. The CDR3 extends over 13 amino acids. V was cut by 3 bases and J by 4 bases, with 9 bases left in between. Looked up from germline, CDR1 is SQVTM and CDR2 is ANQGSEA. Here the CDR3 reads CSVEGGRNEKLFF. Written as DNA, the CDR3 is TGCAGCGTTGAGGGTGGTCGTAATGAAAAACTGTTTTTT.

The chain has TRBV7-9 and TRBJ1-4; D is possibly TRBD1 (5 bases). The ends were cut back, 6 bases at V and 7 bases at J, with 12 bases in the middle. This CDR3 is built from 13 residues. Germline values: CDR1 SEHNR, CDR2 FQNEAQ (reference sequence). The CDR3 loop is CASSPVGREKLFF. In nucleotides, the CDR3 is TGTGCCAGCAGTCCCGTGGGGCGTGAAAAACTGTTTTTT. Combining the CDR3 with reference TRBV7-9 and TRBJ1-4 gives the whole variable domain DTGVSQNPRHKITKRGQNVTFRCDPISEHNRLYWYRQTLGQGPEFLTYFQNEAQLEKSRLLSDRFSAERPKGSFSTLEIQRTEQGDSAMYLCASSPVGREKLFFGSGTQLSVL.

The V and J genes are TRBV9 and TRBJ1-3, with D perhaps TRBD1 (6 bases). In germline, CDR1 is SGDLS, CDR2 YYNGEE. V was shortened by 3 bases and J by 2 bases, with 15 bases between the two germline ends. The CDR3 runs to 16 residues. In DNA, the CDR3 is TGTGCCAGCAGCGCAACAGGGACCGCGGCTGGAAACACCATATATTTT. Its protein is CASSATGTAAGNTIYF.

The rearrangement uses TRBV11-2 and TRBJ2-2, with D maybe TRBD1 (6 bases). CDR1 SGHAT and CDR2 FQNNGV come from the germline V gene. V lost 5 bases, J lost 9 bases, and 13 bases lay in between. CDR3 size: 13 residues. CDR3 nucleotide sequence: TGTGCCAGCAGCAACAACAGGGTCTGGGAGCTGTTTTTT. It yields the protein CASSNNRVWELFF.

V and J are TRBV9 and TRBJ1-5; D is uncertain. V gave up 1 base and J gave up 0 bases, with 5 bases separating them. The CDR3 totals 14 residues. Germline CDR1 is SGDLS and CDR2 is YYNGEE. The CDR3 DNA reads as TGTGCCAGCAGCGTATCCGTTAGCAATCAGCCCCAGCATTTT. This gives the protein CASSVSVSNQPQHF.

About this clone itself: The same CDR3 is also encoded by other DNA sequences in this sample. CDR3 region: CASSLGGDDTQYF. The CDR3 nucleotides are TGTGCCAGCAGTTTAGGGGGCGACGATACGCAGTATTTT. The genes are TRBV27 and TRBJ2-3; possible D gene TRBD1, 6 bases. The CDR3 contains 13 residues. V shed 2 bases and J shed 6 bases, with 9 bases lying between them. Germline lookup yields CDR1 MNHEY and CDR2 SMNVEV (reference sequence).

This clone has more than one count but fewer than ten. The genes are TRBV28 and TRBJ1-5; 8 nucleotides agree with TRBD1. V shed 4 bases and J 0 bases; nucleotides not matched to a gene: 8. This CDR3 is 17 amino acids long. Germline-derived CDR1 and CDR2 are MDHEN and SYDVKM. The CDR3 DNA sequence: TGTGCCAGCAGTTCACAGGGGGTGTCGAATAGCAATCAGCCCCAGCATTTT. Translation: CASSSQGVSNSNQPQHF.

Comments on this clone: This sample also contains other DNA sequences that code for the same CDR3. The genes are TRBV9 and TRBJ2-1, with D perhaps matching TRBD1 (6 bases). This CDR3 region has 15 residues. Between the trimmed V and J ends, which lost 0 bases and 1 base, there was a span of 8 bases. The germline gives CDR1 SGDLS, CDR2 YYNGEE. This chain's CDR3 is CASSVVGGSYNEQFF. CDR3 nucleotides: TGTGCCAGCAGCGTAGTAGGGGGTTCCTACAATGAGCAGTTCTTC. Variable domain in full (rest from reference TRBV9 and TRBJ2-1): DSGVTQTPKHLITATGQRVTLRCSPRSGDLSVYWYQQSLDQGLQFLIQYYNGEERAKGNILERFSAQQFPDLHSELNLSSLELGDSALYFCASSVVGGSYNEQFFGPGTRLTVL.

A single count supports this clone. CDR3 amino acids: CASSPWPGWVRMNTEAFF. CDR3 bases: TGTGCCAGCAGCCCCTGGCCGGGATGGGTCCGCATGAACACTGAAGCTTTCTTT. The chain carries TRBV5-4 and TRBJ1-1; D is undetermined. Trimming pared 4 bases from V and 0 bases from J, leaving 22 bases between. This CDR3 is built from 18 residues. The germline V gene encodes CDR1 SGHNT and CDR2 YYREEE (reference sequence).

The chain recombines TRBV7-2 with TRBJ2-5; TRBD2 agrees at 15 bases. Germline CDR1 SGHTA, CDR2 FQGNSA. The ends lost 5 bases at V and 0 bases at J; junction bases unmatched: 7. CDR3 size: 18 residues. CDR3 DNA sequence: TGTGCCAGCAGCCAGGGACTAGCGGGGGGTGGGTACCAAGAGACCCAGTACTTC. Translated, it gives CASSQGLAGGGYQETQYF.

The rearrangement uses TRBV2 and TRBJ2-7, with 7 nucleotides matching TRBD1. Trimming removed 6 bases from V and 1 base from J; junction bases left unmatched: 6. The CDR3 extends over 14 amino acids. CDR1 and CDR2 (germline): SNHLY, FYNNEI. The CDR3, as DNA: TGTGCCAGCAGGGACCACAGGGGATCCTACGAGCAGTACTTC. It encodes CASRDHRGSYEQYF.

The chain links TRBV6-4 to TRBJ1-6; tentative D call: TRBD1 (6 bases). V shed 1 base and J shed 10 bases, with 8 bases lying between them. Germline CDR1 reads MRHNA; CDR2 reads SNTAGT. This CDR3 is 13 amino acids long. The CDR3: CASSDYRDSPLHF. CDR3 DNA sequence: TGTGCCAGCAGTGACTACAGGGACTCACCCCTCCACTTT.

This clone was recorded a few times. The chain couples TRBV5-1 to TRBJ2-7; possible D gene TRBD1, 6 bases. The length of the CDR3 is 15 residues. V was shortened by 0 bases and J by 6 bases, with 16 bases between the two germline ends. Germline lookup yields CDR1 SGHRS and CDR2 YFSETQ. CDR3 protein: CASSLARGRIAEQYF. Here the CDR3 DNA reads TGCGCCAGCAGCTTGGCCAGGGGACGGATCGCCGAGCAGTACTTC.

The chain couples TRBV6-6 to TRBJ1-6; possibly TRBD1 for D (6 bases). CDR1 and CDR2 from the germline V gene are MNHNY and SVGAGI (reference sequence). The CDR3 spans 12 residues. The V end lost 6 bases, the J end lost 11 bases, and 11 bases lay between the germline ends. CDR3 nucleotide sequence: TGTGCCAGCAGCTACAGGGTTACACCCCTCCACTTT. This codes for CASSYRVTPLHF.